One sample yielded the 16 T cell receptor beta chains listed below, sequenced in a study of T cells in Graves' hyperthyroidism and ophthalmopathy. RNA transcripts gave rise to amplified TCR beta CDR3 regions. First-round RT-PCR of the TCR CDR3 relied on the HTBI primer set. A single record per CDR3 protein comes from TCRdb applying MiXCR to the multiplex PCR reads. The sample holds around 280,000 distinct CDR3 sequences, about 13% seen once. Sequencing was done on a sample of blood. Source of these receptors: a woman in her thirties or forties with Graves' hyperthyroidism.

The chain recombines TRBV27 with TRBJ1-2; unclear D gene. The V gene's germline CDR1 is MNHEY and CDR2 SMNVEV (reference sequence). This CDR3 comprises 13 residues. V lost 2 bases and J 5 bases, leaving 9 bases between the germline ends. Written as DNA, the CDR3 is TGTGCCAGCAGTTTAACGGACGGGTATGGCTACACCTTC. It yields the protein CASSLTDGYGYTF.

In this sample, this clonotype turned up many times. CDR3 loop: CASSATGSYGYTF. The CDR3 DNA reads TGTGCCAGTAGTGCTACCGGGTCCTATGGCTACACCTTC. The gene calls are TRBV19 and TRBJ1-2, with D uncertain. V was trimmed by 5 bases and J by 4 bases, leaving 11 bases between them. Looked up from germline, CDR1 is LNHDA and CDR2 is SQIVND (reference sequence). The CDR3 has 13 amino acids.

This clonotype was seen ten or more times. The gene calls are TRBV6-1 and TRBJ2-7; 7 nucleotides line up with TRBD1. Germline trimming cut 2 bases from V and 5 bases from J; bases unmatched to any gene: 3. Germline CDR1 and CDR2: MNHNS and SASEGT. The CDR3 covers 13 residues. The CDR3 nucleotides read TGTGCCAGCAGTGAACGAGGGGGCAACGAGCAGTACTTC. This codes for CASSERGGNEQYF.

This clonotype was seen repeatedly, ten times or more. The V gene is TRBV7-2, the J gene TRBJ2-5; 8 nucleotides match TRBD2. The J segment lost 5 bases and the V segment lost 5 bases, leaving 7 bases of the junction unmatched. The germline CDR1 and CDR2 sequences are SGHTA and FQGNSA. The CDR3 covers 14 residues. This CDR3 reads CASSRSGSSETQYF. DNA for the CDR3: TGTGCCAGCAGCAGGAGCGGGAGTAGCGAGACCCAGTACTTC.

This clonotype was counted many times. The chain joins TRBV7-9 to TRBJ2-7; the D gene could be TRBD1 or TRBD2 (6 bases each). The CDR3 covers 14 residues. V gave up 5 bases and J gave up 3 bases, with 14 bases separating them. Germline CDR1 and CDR2: SEHNR and FQNEAQ (reference sequence). The CDR3 loop reads CASSRYREDYEQYF. Here the CDR3 DNA reads TGTGCCAGCAGCCGCTACAGGGAGGACTACGAGCAGTACTTC. The full variable domain, its missing parts supplied by reference TRBV7-9 and TRBJ2-7, is DTGVSQNPRHKITKRGQNVTFRCDPISEHNRLYWYRQTLGQGPEFLTYFQNEAQLEKSRLLSDRFSAERPKGSFSTLEIQRTEQGDSAMYLCASSRYREDYEQYFGPGTRLTVT.

This clonotype appeared many times. V gene TRBV27 combines with J gene TRBJ1-2; D ambiguous. The CDR3 is 9 residues long. Germline loops: CDR1 MNHEY, CDR2 SMNVEV (reference sequence). The V gene lost 6 bases and the J gene lost 7 bases, with 3 bases spanning the gap. CDR3 coding DNA: TGTGCCAGCAGCTGTGGCTACACCTTC. This translates into CASSCGYTF.

This chain joins TRBV7-2 and TRBJ2-5; 8 bases map to TRBD1. The germline gives CDR1 SGHTA, CDR2 FQGNSA. This CDR3 region has 15 residues. The V segment lost 1 base and the J segment 3 bases; nucleotides outside the gene matches: 4. The CDR3 DNA reads as TGTGCCAGCAGCTTAGGACAGGGGACAAAAGAGACCCAGTACTTC. It specifies CASSLGQGTKETQYF.

The chain employs TRBV5-1 and TRBJ2-7; D not resolved. Trimming took off 0 bases at V and 2 bases at J, with 6 bases between the two ends. This CDR3 contains 13 residues. In germline, CDR1 is SGHRS, CDR2 YFSETQ. CDR3 DNA: TGCGCCAGCAGCTTGGACGTTCCCTACGAGCAGTACTTC. This gives the protein CASSLDVPYEQYF.

The rearrangement uses TRBV28 and TRBJ1-3; 8 bases are a match to TRBD1. The CDR3 spans 16 residues. V lost 3 bases to trimming and J lost 4 bases; unmatched junction nucleotides: 8. Germline V gives CDR1 MDHEN, CDR2 SYDVKM. The CDR3 reads CASSFSQGAPGNTIYF. CDR3 in DNA: TGTGCCAGCAGTTTCTCCCAGGGGGCGCCCGGAAACACCATATATTTT.

The chain recombines TRBV27 with TRBJ2-7, with D tentatively TRBD2 (5 bases). The CDR3 has 13 residues. V was shortened by 0 bases and J by 7 bases, with 10 bases between the two germline ends. Per the germline V gene, CDR1 is MNHEY and CDR2 is SMNVEV (reference sequence). The CDR3 sequence is CASSLSRGGEQYF. The DNA of the CDR3 is TGTGCCAGCAGTTTATCCCGAGGAGGAGAGCAGTACTTC.

A remark on this clonotype: A much larger clone is a single base away; this may be a read error. The gene calls are TRBV20-1 and TRBJ1-1; TRBD1 aligns across 7 bases. The J segment lost 2 bases and the V segment lost 5 bases, leaving 5 bases of the junction unmatched. This CDR3 contains 13 residues. Germline V gives CDR1 DFQATT, CDR2 SNEGSKA (reference sequence). Here the CDR3 DNA reads TGCAGTGCTGCGACAGGGACTAACACTGAAGCTTTCTTT. The encoded protein is CSAATGTNTEAFF.

This clonotype was observed many times. The chain is built from TRBV12-3 or TRBV12-4 and TRBJ2-1; 11 nucleotides line up with TRBD2. Trimming cost V 5 bases and J 9 bases; bases outside gene matches: 15. This CDR3 comprises 17 residues. The chain's CDR3 is CASSPRGGTSGMGEQFF. As DNA, the CDR3 is TGTGCCAGCAGTCCCCGGGGGGGGACTAGCGGCATGGGTGAGCAGTTCTTC.

This clonotype is a singleton in its sample. The chain joins TRBV28 to TRBJ1-2; TRBD1 might be the D (5 bases). Germline V gives CDR1 MDHEN, CDR2 SYDVKM. This CDR3 contains 13 residues. V lost 3 bases and J lost 7, with 12 bases in between. CDR3 sequence reads: CASSFGRESGYTF. Written as DNA, the CDR3 is TGTGCCAGCAGTTTCGGCAGGGAAAGTGGCTACACCTTC.

On this clonotype itself: A clone one base away is much larger, so this may be a read error. CDR3 coding DNA: TGTGCCAGCAGCTTAAATTGGGATAACTGTGGCTACACCTTC. The encoded protein is CASSLNWDNCGYTF. The gene calls are TRBV11-2 and TRBJ1-2; D not resolved. Germline values: CDR1 SGHAT, CDR2 FQNNGV. The CDR3 is 14 residues long.

V gene TRBV19 combines with J gene TRBJ1-5; D gene ambiguous. CDR3 length: 14 amino acids. Trimming removed 6 bases at V and 0 bases at J, with 9 bases between. Germline V gene lookup returns CDR1 LNHDA and CDR2 SQIVND (reference sequence). CDR3 in DNA: TGTGCCAGTAGCCGGCAGCCTAGCAATCAGCCCCAGCATTTT. This sequence encodes CASSRQPSNQPQHF.

This clonotype was seen repeatedly, ten times or more. The chain recombines TRBV18 with TRBJ2-7; 7 positions match TRBD2. There are 13 residues in the CDR3. With V trimmed by 6 bases and J by 2 bases, 4 bases remained unmatched. Germline V CDR1 and CDR2: KGHSH, LQKENI. The CDR3 DNA reads as TGTGCCAGCTCCCCTAGCGGAGCCTACGAGCAGTACTTC. It translates to CASSPSGAYEQYF.